These T cell receptor beta chains were read from a single sample in a study of cytomegalovirus exposure and HLA in healthy donors. Some clones are missing from TCRdb's copy, which holds only in-frame ones; the method was immunoSEQ multiplex PCR. Among roughly 100,000 clones listed, around three quarters were seen once. Sequenced: PBMCs. These receptors all come from a woman aged 18 to 35 in good health and CMV-seropositive. The CDR3 runs from the conserved cysteine through the conserved F or W. A D gene is named only where the DNA matches it firmly. Where a row states a size, it is once, few, many or the class of an expanded clone; other rows omit it.

>TRBV2|.|.|TRBJ1-5
TGTGCCAGCAGTGAAACTCGCGGTGCCGCTAATCAGCCCCAGCATTTT
CASSETRGAANQPQHF
>TRBV29-1|.|.|TRBJ2-1
TGCAGCGTTGATGTCGGGGGTTCGAATGAGCAGTTCTTC
CSVDVGGSNEQFF
>TRBV5-1|.|.|TRBJ1-2
TGCGCCAGCAGCTTTGATACAGGGTATGGCTACACCTTC
CASSFDTGYGYTF
>TRBV7-9|.|.|TRBJ2-1
TGTGGCACTCATCAAACCGATGAGCAGTTCTTC
CGTHQTDEQFF
>TRBV11-2|.|.|TRBJ1-4
TGTGCCAGCAGCTTAGTACGGGGAACTGAAAAACTGTTTTTT
CASSLVRGTEKLFF
>TRBV30|.|TRBD1|TRBJ1-2
TGTGCCTGGAGTCCCGACAGGGCCAGAACCTACACCTTC
CAWSPDRARTYTF
>TRBV6-5|.|TRBD1|TRBJ1-2
TGTGCCAGCAGTAGACAGGGATCGAACTATGGCTACACCTTC
CASSRQGSNYGYTF
>TRBV2|few|.|TRBJ1-1
TGTGCCAGCAGTGCCGCGGGGAACACTGAAGCTTTCTTT
CASSAAGNTEAFF
>TRBV5-6|few|TRBD2|TRBJ2-1
TGTGCCAGCAGCTTCACTAGCGGCTCCTACAATGAGCAGTTCTTC
CASSFTSGSYNEQFF
>TRBV28|.|TRBD2|TRBJ2-2
TGTGCCAGCAGCCGCGTGAGCGGGAGTTCCGGGGAGCTGTTTTTT
CASSRVSGSSGELFF
>TRBV28|few|.|TRBJ1-1
TGTGCCAGCAGTTTCATCCGAGGGGCTTTCTTT
CASSFIRGAFF
>TRBV29-1|.|.|TRBJ1-1
TGCAGCGTTGTACTGAGGGCTACGAACACTGAAGCTTTCTTT
CSVVLRATNTEAFF
>TRBV29-1|.|.|TRBJ2-7
TGCAGCGTTCCAGGGAAGTCCTACGAGCAGTACTTC
CSVPGKSYEQYF
>TRBV7-6|few|.|TRBJ2-1
TGTGCCAGCAGCCTGGGGCCCTCCTACAATGAGCAGTTCTTC
CASSLGPSYNEQFF
>TRBV5-4|once|.|TRBJ1-1
TGTGCCAGCAGCTCTGGGGGGGGTAACAATGAAGCTTTCTTT
CASSSGGGNNEAFF
>TRBV30|.|TRBD2|TRBJ2-5
TGTGCCTGGAATTCTCCTAGCGGGACCCAAGAGACCCAGTACTTC
CAWNSPSGTQETQYF
>TRBV7-8|.|.|TRBJ2-7
TGTGCCAGCAGCTTAGCGCGGAGCGAGCAGTACTTC
CASSLARSEQYF
>TRBV10-3|once|TRBD2|TRBJ2-1
TGTGCCACGACGCAGGGCGGGAGCCACTACAATGAGCAGTTCTTC
CATTQGGSHYNEQFF
>TRBV7-6|.|.|TRBJ2-7
TGTGCCAGCAGCTTAGGCCTAGGGGGATACGAGCAGTACTTC
CASSLGLGGYEQYF
>TRBV5-4|.|.|TRBJ2-7
TGTGCCAGCAGCAAGGGGACCTACGAGCAGTACTTC
CASSKGTYEQYF
>TRBV28|.|.|TRBJ1-2
TGTGCCAGCAGCCGACAGGAGTCAACGGACTTC
CASSRQESTDF
>TRBV7-2|few|TRBD2|TRBJ2-7
TGTGCCAGCAGCAACGGACTAGGCCCGTACGAGCAGTACTTC
CASSNGLGPYEQYF
>TRBV6-6|.|.|TRBJ1-5
TGTGCCAGCAGTTATCAGGGTCATCAGCCCCAGCATTTT
CASSYQGHQPQHF
>TRBV28|.|TRBD1|TRBJ1-2
TGTGCCAGCAGTTCCGGACAGGGGGGGAACTATGGCTACACCTTC
CASSSGQGGNYGYTF
>TRBV6-5|few|TRBD2|TRBJ2-7
TGTGCCAGCATTGGGACTAGCGGCTACGAGCAGTACTTC
CASIGTSGYEQYF
>TRBV27|.|.|TRBJ2-7
TGTGCCAGCAGTTTAGGGCCCCCGGCCTACGAGCAGTACTTC
CASSLGPPAYEQYF
>TRBV14|.|.|TRBJ2-3
TGTGCCAGCAGCCAAGATCGGGCAGATACGCAGTATTTT
CASSQDRADTQYF
>TRBV5-6|.|.|TRBJ1-3
TGTGCCAGCAGCCCCCCTTCTGGAAACACCATATATTTT
CASSPPSGNTIYF
>TRBV27|few|TRBD1|TRBJ1-3
TGTGCCAGTTCCTCCGGGACAGGGGGAAACACCATATATTTT
CASSSGTGGNTIYF
>TRBV30|.|.|TRBJ2-7
TGTGCCTGGAGTGGGGGACTCGGGGCCTACGAGCAGTACTTC
CAWSGGLGAYEQYF